The next 4 T cell receptor beta chains were all read from a single sample in a study of T-cell reconstitution after alpha-beta-depleted transplantation in children. Preparation of the TCRbeta library was carried out with unique molecular identifiers. TCRdb reanalysed the PCR reads using MiXCR and keeps one entry per CDR3 protein. The sample consists of 600,000 to 700,000 distinct CDR3 sequences, 15% to 20% of them appearing once. Here the sequenced sample was PBMCs from the stem cell graft donor, taken from the stem cell graft. These TCRs come from a human donor who donated a stem cell graft to a child with acute myeloid leukemia.

This clonotype was recorded at least ten times. The CDR3 here is CASSFFGVNSPLHF. The CDR3, as DNA: TGTGCCAGCAGTTTTTTCGGGGTGAATTCACCCCTCCACTTT. The V gene is TRBV6-5, the J gene TRBJ1-6; D is uncertain. The germline V gene has CDR1 MNHEY and CDR2 SVGAGI. The CDR3 runs to 14 residues. The germline V and J ends were trimmed by 4 bases and 7 bases, with 11 bases remaining between them.

J is TRBJ2-1 and V is TRBV28, with 9 bases aligning to TRBD1. There are 16 residues in the CDR3. CDR1 and CDR2 from the germline V gene are MDHEN and SYDVKM. The V and J ends lost 5 bases and 3 bases, in that order; junction bases with no gene match: 8. The CDR3 reads CASSQIQGANYNEQFF. In DNA form, the CDR3 reads TGTGCCAGCAGTCAAATACAGGGGGCGAACTACAATGAGCAGTTCTTC.

As concerns this clonotype: Being one base from a much bigger clone, this may be a read error. The chain is built from TRBV7-2 and TRBJ2-3; the D gene is possibly TRBD1 (5 bases). Trimming took off 2 bases at V and 6 bases at J, with 12 bases between the two ends. CDR3 length: 14 amino acids. The germline gives CDR1 SGHTA, CDR2 FQGNSA. In DNA, the CDR3 is TGTGCCAGCAGCTTAATCAGGGCAGGGGATACGCAGTATTTT. Amino acids: CASSLIRAGDTQYF.

The chain joins TRBV7-3 to TRBJ2-7, with TRBD1 matching over 12 bases. From germline, CDR1 is SGHTA and CDR2 FQGTGA. The CDR3 sequence is 15 residues long. Trimming took 3 bases from V and 5 from J; bases not matched to a gene: 5. CDR3: CASSFSGTGGNEQYF. The CDR3, as DNA: TGTGCCAGCAGCTTCTCGGGGACAGGGGGCAACGAGCAGTACTTC.